The clone carrying this TCR beta chain occurred many times. The target antigen is unknown. These data come from a study of naive and memory T cell subsets. Study-level findings and limits: A clonotype means one alpha or beta sequence, not an alpha/beta pair. Over 95% of naive TCR sequences appeared only once after error correction, unlike memory subsets.

Both TRBC1 and TRBC2 were covered by a beta constant-region primer of two equimolar oligonucleotides. Using its own MiXCR run on the UMI-ligation and nested PCR reads, TCRdb lists one record per CDR3 protein. The sample has some 100,000 distinct CDR3 sequences, approximately 6.5% seen once; the top ten hold 1.6%. Between the trimmed V and J ends, which lost 4 bases and 2 bases, there was a span of 7 bases. This CDR3 has 12 residues. Germline values: CDR1 SQVTM, CDR2 ANQGSEA. V is TRBV29-1 and J is TRBJ2-3, with a possible D match to TRBD2 (5 bases). This sequence originates from a human donor in good health. Sequenced input: central memory CD4+ T cells from blood. CDR3 coding DNA: TGCAGCGTTGCCCGGGACACAGATACGCAGTATTTT. It yields the protein CSVARDTDTQYF.